This TCR beta chain comes out of a study of cytomegalovirus exposure and HLA in healthy donors. Trimming at V came to 2 bases and at J to 4 bases, leaving 9 bases not matched to a gene. Germline V gene sequence: CDR1 SQVTM, CDR2 ANQGSEA. The CDR3 spans 16 residues. PCR employed 60 Vbeta and 13 Jbeta primers. Clones were read by immunoSEQ multiplex PCR, and TCRdb kept only the in-frame ones, dropping some. The sample has about 160,000 clones, 70% to 80% seen once. What was sequenced was PBMCs. The TCR sequence derives from a man between 18 and 35 years old in good health and CMV-seropositive. This chain links TRBV29-1 with TRBJ1-3; 9 positions agree with TRBD1. The CDR3 spells CSVESRDRALGNTIYF. The CDR3 DNA sequence: TGCAGCGTTGAATCCCGGGACAGGGCACTGGGAAACACCATATATTTT.